This TCR beta chain is from a study of post-analysis software for immune sequencing data. As for the study in general: Recorded subtypes: relapsing-remitting, secondary progressive, progressive-relapsing; some patients unannotated.

Prepared libraries of TCR beta cDNA carried unique molecular identifiers. Around 500,000 cDNA molecules were obtained per 1 to 10 million input T cells. TCRdb analysed the PCR reads with MiXCR anew, one entry per CDR3 protein. The sample has some 890,000 distinct CDR3 sequences, roughly half seen once; the top ten hold approximately 4.3%. The CDR3 spans 16 residues. Unmatched junction bases numbered 12, after V lost 3 bases and J lost 8 bases. Germline V CDR1 and CDR2: SGDLS, YYNGEE. Details on this clonotype: As yet, its antigen is unknown.

General study findings and limits: With F measure, samples from one preparation batch clustered together strongly. Compared with controls, patients had more of about five TRBV segments, including TRBV5-6, TRBV5-1 and TRBV20-1.

This sequence joins TRBV9 and TRBJ2-1, with 9 bases matching TRBD1. The receptor was derived from a girl aged 10 to 17 with multiple sclerosis. The sequenced material came from blood. Written as DNA, the CDR3 is TGTGCCAGCAGCGCGACCGGGACAGGGTATGGAGATGAGCAGTTCTTC. Its translation is CASSATGTGYGDEQFF.